The 11 T cell receptor beta chains below come from one sample, sequenced in a study of CD8 T cells in ankylosing spondylitis. In TCRdb, the 5' RACE reads were re-called with MiXCR into one record per CDR3 protein. The repertoire includes some 800,000 distinct CDR3 sequences, 12% of them detected once, and 0.45% to 0.6% sits in the top ten. The study, taken as a whole, reports: Several highly homologous variants formed a TCR beta motif that appeared characteristic of ankylosing spondylitis blood.

These TCRs' antigens remain unknown. Specimen: blood, either unsorted or a sorted T cell fraction (not recorded which). These receptors were obtained from a male donor with ankylosing spondylitis.

The V gene is TRBV7-2, the J gene TRBJ1-6, with TRBD1 as a possible D gene (6 bases). The V end lost 6 bases, the J end lost 8 bases, and 11 bases lay between the germline ends. Per germline, CDR1 SGHTA and CDR2 FQGNSA. The CDR3 runs to 13 residues. The CDR3 DNA follows: TGTGCCAGCAGGGAACACAGGGATTCACCCCTCCACTTT. Protein sequence: CASREHRDSPLHF. Based on the CDR3 plus reference TRBV7-2 and TRBJ1-6, the full variable domain is GAGVSQSPSNKVTEKGKDVELRCDPISGHTALYWYRQSLGQGLEFLIYFQGNSAPDKSGLPSDRFSAERTGGSVSTLTIQRTQQEDSAVYLCASREHRDSPLHFGNGTRLTVT.

The chain combines TRBV6-5 with TRBJ1-6; TRBD1 is a possible D gene (6 bases). This CDR3 is built from 15 residues. Germline lookup yields CDR1 MNHEY and CDR2 SVGAGI. The germline V and J ends were trimmed by 0 bases and 10 bases, with 13 bases remaining between them. CDR3 sequence (DNA): TGTGCCAGCAGTTACTCGTTACAGGGTGGATCACCCCTCCACTTT. Encoded protein: CASSYSLQGGSPLHF.

This clonotype was detected only a few times. V and J are TRBV9 and TRBJ2-1, with 8 bases lining up with TRBD2. CDR3 size: 18 residues. The germline CDR1 and CDR2 sequences are SGDLS and YYNGEE. The ends lost 0 bases at V and 0 bases at J; junction bases unmatched: 8. The CDR3 nucleotides are TGTGCCAGCAGCGTAGGGGATGGCGGGGGGAGCTCCTACAATGAGCAGTTCTTC. Its protein product is CASSVGDGGGSSYNEQFF.

The chain carries TRBV29-1 and TRBJ1-2; D is perhaps TRBD1 (5 bases). V dropped 7 bases and J dropped 7 bases, with 16 bases sitting between them. The germline V gene encodes CDR1 SQVTM and CDR2 ANQGSEA. The CDR3 length is 12 residues. In nucleotides, the CDR3 is TGCAGCGCCGCCGGGGGGTCCACTGGCTACACCTTC. Translation gives CSAAGGSTGYTF.

This clonotype was counted a few times. The chain couples TRBV6-5 to TRBJ2-5, with 7 bases that match TRBD2. V dropped 2 bases and J dropped 4; count of bases not matched to a gene: 4. Germline CDR1 MNHEY, CDR2 SVGAGI. The CDR3 extends over 14 amino acids. DNA of the CDR3: TGTGCCAGCAGTTACGTTTTAGCGGGAGAGACCCAGTACTTC. Protein sequence: CASSYVLAGETQYF.

The J gene is TRBJ2-7, the V gene TRBV20-1; maybe TRBD1 (5 bases). The CDR3 length is 11 residues. CDR1 is DFQATT, CDR2 SNEGSKA, per germline (reference sequence). V was shortened by 5 bases and J by 4 bases, with 9 bases between the two germline ends. CDR3 sequence reads: CSAETGYEQYF. DNA for the CDR3: TGCAGTGCTGAAACAGGTTACGAGCAGTACTTC.

In its sample, this clonotype was seen a few times. The chain has TRBV7-2 and TRBJ2-7, with 8 positions matching TRBD2. Looked up from germline, CDR1 is SGHTA and CDR2 is FQGNSA. This CDR3 is 16 amino acids long. V was pared by 5 bases and J by 0 bases, with 9 bases of the junction left unmatched. The CDR3 DNA sequence: TGTGCCAGCAGCCGACGGAGTACTAGCGGCTCCTACGAGCAGTACTTC. This encodes CASSRRSTSGSYEQYF. Combining the CDR3 with reference TRBV7-2 and TRBJ2-7 gives the whole variable domain GAGVSQSPSNKVTEKGKDVELRCDPISGHTALYWYRQSLGQGLEFLIYFQGNSAPDKSGLPSDRFSAERTGGSVSTLTIQRTQQEDSAVYLCASSRRSTSGSYEQYFGPGTRLTVT.

This clonotype was counted between two and nine times. This chain links TRBV7-2 with TRBJ1-5; TRBD1 might be the D (6 bases). CDR1 and CDR2 from the germline V gene are SGHTA and FQGNSA. The CDR3 sequence is 13 residues long. Trimming left V 5 bases short and J 6 bases short, with 11 bases between. CDR3 nucleotides: TGTGCCAGCAGCGAAAACAGGGTTCAGCCCCAGCATTTT. Translated: CASSENRVQPQHF.

This clonotype has a count of ten or more. This chain uses TRBV20-1 with TRBJ2-7, with 7 nucleotides matching TRBD1. Trimming took 5 bases from V and 1 from J; bases not matched to a gene: 5. The CDR3 runs to 13 residues. CDR1 DFQATT and CDR2 SNEGSKA come from the germline V gene (reference sequence). CDR3 sequence reads: CSAYGTASYEQYF. CDR3 coding DNA: TGCAGTGCTTACGGGACAGCATCCTACGAGCAGTACTTC.

The J gene is TRBJ1-1, the V gene TRBV6-2 or TRBV6-3; no firm D call. Germline V gives CDR1 MNHEY, CDR2 SVGEGT. The CDR3 runs 15 residues. Trimming stripped 4 bases from V and 1 base from J, with 13 bases between. CDR3 amino acids: CASSWVEVRNTEAFF. For the CDR3, the DNA is TGTGCCAGCAGTTGGGTAGAAGTAAGGAACACTGAAGCTTTCTTT.

The chain is built from TRBV6-2 or TRBV6-3 and TRBJ2-1, with 8 bases that match TRBD2. V was pared by 2 bases and J by 6 bases, with 6 bases of the junction left unmatched. There are 15 residues in the CDR3. Germline values: CDR1 MNHEY, CDR2 SVGEGT. CDR3 amino acids: CASSYDGGAFNEQFF. The CDR3, as DNA: TGTGCCAGCAGTTACGACGGGGGGGCCTTCAATGAGCAGTTCTTC.